The T cell receptor (beta chain) described here comes from a study of Graves' ophthalmopathy and Graves' hyperthyroidism. The table lists this clonotype with many counts. Ages of hyperthyroidism patients ran from 18 to 65, and their diagnoses were new, under 2 months' duration. Serum thyroxine and TRAb, along with clinical symptoms, thyroid ultrasound and orbital computed tomography, were what diagnosis relied on. It was from roughly 10 ml of fresh peripheral blood that the PBMCs came. V was shortened by 6 bases and J by 4 bases, with 10 bases between the two germline ends. Looked up from germline, CDR1 is MNHNS and CDR2 is SASEGT. CDR3 size: 13 residues. RNA transcripts were the source from which TCR beta CDR3 regions were amplified. Second-round multiplex PCR came after a first-round RT-PCR that employed HTBI primers. MiXCR was run by TCRdb on the multiplex PCR reads, yielding one entry per CDR3 protein. The sample records about 400,000 distinct CDR3 sequences, 15% being singletons.

The chain employs TRBV6-1 and TRBJ1-5, with TRBD1 as a possible D gene (5 bases). Sequenced input: peripheral blood. The sequence was obtained from a woman aged 18-29 years with stable Graves' hyperthyroidism. CDR3 sequence (DNA): TGTGCCAGCAGCCACGACAGTAATCAGCCCCAGCATTTT. Its protein is CASSHDSNQPQHF.